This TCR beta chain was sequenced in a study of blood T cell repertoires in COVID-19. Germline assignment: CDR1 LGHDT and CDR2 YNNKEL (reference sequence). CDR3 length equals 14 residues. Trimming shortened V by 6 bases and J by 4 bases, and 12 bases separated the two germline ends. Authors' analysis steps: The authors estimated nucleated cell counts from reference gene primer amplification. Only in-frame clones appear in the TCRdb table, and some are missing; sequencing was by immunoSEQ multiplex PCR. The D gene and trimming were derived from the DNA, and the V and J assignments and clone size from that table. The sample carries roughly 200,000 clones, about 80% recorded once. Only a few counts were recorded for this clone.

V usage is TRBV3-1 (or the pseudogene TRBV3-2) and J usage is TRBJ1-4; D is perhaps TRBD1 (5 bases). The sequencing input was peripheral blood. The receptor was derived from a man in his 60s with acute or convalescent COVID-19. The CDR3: CASRDQGLNEKLFF. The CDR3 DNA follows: TGTGCCAGCAGAGATCAGGGACTTAATGAAAAACTGTTTTTT.